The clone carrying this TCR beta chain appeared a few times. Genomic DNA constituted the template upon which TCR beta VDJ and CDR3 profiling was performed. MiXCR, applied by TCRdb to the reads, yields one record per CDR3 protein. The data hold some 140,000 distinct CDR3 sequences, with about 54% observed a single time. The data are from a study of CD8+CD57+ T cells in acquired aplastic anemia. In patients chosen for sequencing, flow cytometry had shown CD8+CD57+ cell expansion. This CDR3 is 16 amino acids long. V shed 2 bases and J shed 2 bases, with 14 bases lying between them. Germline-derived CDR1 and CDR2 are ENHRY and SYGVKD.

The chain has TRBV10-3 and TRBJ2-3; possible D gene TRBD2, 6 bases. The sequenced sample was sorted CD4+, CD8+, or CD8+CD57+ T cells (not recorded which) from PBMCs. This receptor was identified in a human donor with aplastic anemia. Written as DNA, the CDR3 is TGTGCCATCAGTGAGGGGGCGGGGACTCTCACAGATACGCAGTATTTT. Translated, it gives CAISEGAGTLTDTQYF.